The 7 T cell receptor beta chains below were found in one sample sequenced in a study of cytomegalovirus exposure and HLA in healthy donors. PCR used 60 Vbeta primers and 13 Jbeta primers. Libraries were prepared by immunoSEQ multiplex PCR; TCRdb keeps only in-frame clonotypes and omits some of them. In the table there are around 200,000 clones, 80% to 90% of which are singletons. The specimen was PBMCs. These receptors were obtained from a girl aged 2 to 9 in good health and CMV-seropositive.

The chain links TRBV6-6 to TRBJ2-1, with a possible D match to TRBD2 (6 bases). Trimming removed 2 bases from V and 5 bases from J, with 10 bases in between. This CDR3 is 14 amino acids long. CDR1 MNHNY and CDR2 SVGAGI come from the germline V gene (reference sequence). CDR3 coding DNA: TGTGCCAGCAGTTACGTGGGACTTAACAATGAGCAGTTCTTC. The encoded protein is CASSYVGLNNEQFF.

The V and J genes are TRBV19 and TRBJ1-2; possible D gene TRBD1, 6 bases. V dropped 1 base and J dropped 4 bases, with 13 bases sitting between them. The CDR3 totals 15 residues. Germline V gene sequence: CDR1 LNHDA, CDR2 SQIVND (reference sequence). The CDR3 coding sequence is TGTGCCAGTAGTATAGCGGACAGAGGGTCCTATGGCTACACCTTC. Amino acid sequence: CASSIADRGSYGYTF.

The chain has TRBV28 and TRBJ2-3; TRBD1 aligns across 8 bases. Germline V lookup: CDR1 MDHEN, CDR2 SYDVKM. This CDR3 contains 14 residues. The V and J ends lost 2 bases and 4 bases, in that order; junction bases with no gene match: 2. The CDR3 DNA reads TGTGCCAGCAGTTTAGGACAGGGTTCAGATACGCAGTATTTT. Residues: CASSLGQGSDTQYF.

The chain joins TRBV9 to TRBJ1-2; tentatively, D is TRBD1 (6 bases). The V gene's germline CDR1 is SGDLS and CDR2 YYNGEE. This CDR3 has 14 amino acids. Trimming stripped 5 bases from V and 5 bases from J, with 16 bases between. Here the CDR3 reads CASSESIQGYGYTF. CDR3 nucleotide sequence: TGTGCCAGCAGTGAGAGTATACAGGGATATGGCTACACCTTC. Full variable domain (missing parts from reference TRBV9 and TRBJ1-2): DSGVTQTPKHLITATGQRVTLRCSPRSGDLSVYWYQQSLDQGLQFLIQYYNGEERAKGNILERFSAQQFPDLHSELNLSSLELGDSALYFCASSESIQGYGYTFGSGTRLTVV.

This chain uses TRBV5-1 with TRBJ2-3; 9 positions agree with TRBD1. From germline, CDR1 is SGHRS and CDR2 YFSETQ. Unmatched junction bases numbered 8, after V lost 4 bases and J lost 2 bases. The CDR3 consists of 16 residues. CDR3 sequence: CASSPGTGIITDTQYF. The CDR3 DNA reads as TGCGCCAGCAGCCCCGGGACAGGGATTATCACAGATACGCAGTATTTT.

The rearrangement joins TRBV25-1 to TRBJ2-7; D not resolved. Trimming shortened V by 4 bases and J by 6 bases, and 13 bases separated the two germline ends. In germline, CDR1 is MGHDK, CDR2 SYGVNS. The length of the CDR3 is 13 residues. The CDR3 nucleotides read TGTGCCAGCAGTGGACAAAGTCAAGGCGAGCAGTACTTC. It encodes CASSGQSQGEQYF.

This chain uses TRBV12-5 with TRBJ1-6; D is unresolved. V was trimmed by 5 bases and J by 8 bases, leaving 7 bases between them. This CDR3 contains 12 residues. Germline V CDR1 and CDR2: LGHNT, FRNRAP. The CDR3 DNA follows: TGTGCTAGTGGTCCGGGATATTCACCCCTCCACTTT. It codes for CASGPGYSPLHF.